Listed below are T cell receptor beta chains from one sample, sequenced in a study of shared clonotypes between healthy human individuals. Assay: immunoSEQ multiplex PCR; the TCRdb copy retains only in-frame clones and omits some. The sample has 550,000 to 850,000 clones, over 65% seen once. The material sequenced was memory CD4+ T cells sorted from blood. The receptors derive from a woman aged 25 to 39 in good health. CDR3s include the opening cysteine and the closing phenylalanine or tryptophan. D genes are given only for firm matches. Size tells how often a clone was seen (once, few, many) or the class of an expanded clone, and some rows leave it out.

d_call j_call v_call clone_size cdr3_aa cdr3_nt
NA TRBJ1-3 TRBV15 once CATSRDYESSGNTIYF TGTGCCACCAGCAGAGACTACGAGAGCTCTGGAAACACCATATATTTT
TRBD1 TRBJ1-2 TRBV6-1 NA CASAAGTGEGGYTF TGTGCCAGCGCAGCCGGGACAGGGGAAGGTGGCTACACCTTC
TRBD2 TRBJ2-7 TRBV7-9 NA CASSSGLAGGHQYF TGTGCCAGCAGCTCAGGACTAGCGGGAGGTCATCAGTACTTC
TRBD2 TRBJ2-2 TRBV5-1 NA CASTQASGTYTGELFF TGCGCCAGCACCCAGGCTAGCGGGACCTACACCGGGGAGCTGTTTTTT
TRBD1 TRBJ2-3 TRBV29-1 once CSGLQGVQGDTQYF TGCAGCGGCCTACAGGGGGTGCAAGGAGATACGCAGTATTTT
NA TRBJ2-7 TRBV6-1 NA CASNRDGSYEQYF TGTGCCAGCAACCGGGACGGGTCCTACGAGCAGTACTTC
TRBD1 TRBJ1-4 TRBV30 NA CAWNLDRGDEKLFF TGTGCCTGGAACCTAGACAGGGGGGACGAAAAACTGTTTTTT
TRBD1 TRBJ1-1 TRBV30 NA CAWSVGTGTEAFF TGTGCCTGGAGTGTCGGGACAGGGACCGAAGCTTTCTTT
TRBD1 TRBJ2-7 TRBV5-1 NA CASSPRWDRGHYEQYF TGCGCCAGCAGCCCTCGTTGGGACAGGGGGCACTACGAGCAGTACTTC
NA TRBJ2-2 TRBV21-1 NA CASSKGLSQGATGELFF TGTGCCAGCAGCAAAGGGTTGAGTCAGGGAGCTACCGGGGAGCTGTTTTTT
NA TRBJ1-4 TRBV7-8 NA CASSLGVRATGPREKLFF TGTGCCAGCAGCTTAGGGGTACGCGCAACAGGGCCGAGGGAAAAACTGTTTTTT
TRBD1 TRBJ1-2 TRBV28 NA CASRTPTGPYGYTF TGTGCCAGCAGAACCCCGACAGGGCCCTATGGCTACACCTTC
NA TRBJ1-5 TRBV5-8 NA CASSFGQADQPQHF TGTGCCAGCAGCTTTGGGCAGGCGGATCAGCCCCAGCATTTT
TRBD1 TRBJ2-5 TRBV11-2 NA CASSSQGAVETQYF TGTGCCAGCAGCTCACAGGGGGCAGTAGAGACCCAGTACTTC
NA TRBJ1-5 TRBV28 NA CASSPSQGILRPQHF TGTGCCAGCAGCCCATCGCAGGGGATCCTAAGGCCCCAGCATTTT
NA TRBJ2-7 TRBV18 NA CASSPLRGLSSSYEQYF TGTGCCAGCTCACCACTCCGGGGGCTGTCGAGCTCCTACGAGCAGTACTTC
NA TRBJ1-2 TRBV20-1 NA CSAYQQYGYTF TGCAGTGCTTATCAACAGTATGGCTACACCTTC
TRBD1 TRBJ1-5 TRBV18 NA CASSSGQGGQPQHF TGTGCCAGCTCATCCGGACAGGGCGGCCAGCCCCAGCATTTT
NA TRBJ1-1 TRBV2 NA CASSVSGTWENTEAFF TGTGCCAGCAGTGTATCCGGCACGTGGGAGAACACTGAAGCTTTCTTT
NA TRBJ1-1 TRBV7-9 NA CASSLLQANTEAFF TGTGCCAGCAGCTTACTTCAGGCTAACACTGAAGCTTTCTTT
NA TRBJ2-2 TRBV4-1 NA CASSQGSGVAGELFF TGCGCCAGCAGCCAAGGGTCCGGCGTTGCCGGGGAGCTGTTTTTT
NA TRBJ2-2 TRBV9 once CASSVAGGHTGELFF TGTGCCAGCAGCGTAGCTGGGGGGCACACCGGGGAGCTGTTTTTT
NA TRBJ2-1 TRBV30 NA CAWSVLSGGRNEQFF TGTGCCTGGAGTGTACTTAGCGGAGGTCGGAATGAGCAGTTCTTC
TRBD1 TRBJ2-1 TRBV15 NA CATSRGDRGVQNEQFF TGTGCCACCAGCAGAGGGGACAGGGGAGTTCAAAATGAGCAGTTCTTC
TRBD2 TRBJ2-7 TRBV5-3 NA CARSLVWRGSRQYEQYF TGTGCCAGAAGCTTGGTTTGGCGCGGGAGTAGACAGTACGAGCAGTACTTC
NA TRBJ1-5 TRBV28 NA CASRRGPQSNQPQHF TGTGCCAGCAGACGTGGCCCCCAAAGCAATCAGCCCCAGCATTTT
NA TRBJ2-1 TRBV25-1 NA CASSPRQESSYNEQFF TGTGCCAGCAGCCCCCGACAGGAGAGCTCCTACAATGAGCAGTTCTTC
TRBD1 TRBJ1-2 TRBV18 NA CASSPTNPGGPFYGYTF TGTGCCAGCTCACCTACAAATCCAGGGGGCCCCTTCTATGGCTACACCTTC